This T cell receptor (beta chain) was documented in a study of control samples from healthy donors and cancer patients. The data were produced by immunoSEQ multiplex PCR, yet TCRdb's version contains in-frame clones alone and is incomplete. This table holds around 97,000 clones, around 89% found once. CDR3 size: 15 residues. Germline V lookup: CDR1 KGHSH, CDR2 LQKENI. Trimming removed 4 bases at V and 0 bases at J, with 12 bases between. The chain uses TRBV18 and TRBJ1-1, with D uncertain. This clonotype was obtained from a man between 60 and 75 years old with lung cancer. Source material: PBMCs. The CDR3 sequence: CASSLQASLNTEAFF. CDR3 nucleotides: TGTGCCAGCTCACTGCAGGCGTCCCTGAACACTGAAGCTTTCTTT.